This entry lists 14 T cell receptor beta chains sequenced from one sample in a study of T cells in Graves' hyperthyroidism and ophthalmopathy. What was amplified from RNA transcripts were TCR beta CDR3 regions. Carried out on the TCR CDR3, a first-round RT-PCR used the HTBI primer set. TCRdb analysed the multiplex PCR reads with MiXCR anew, one entry per CDR3 protein. The sample has some 350,000 distinct CDR3 sequences, 15% to 19% seen once; the top ten hold 25% to 35%. Material for sequencing was blood. The receptors stem from a young woman with Graves' hyperthyroidism that later progressed to Graves' ophthalmopathy.

At least ten counts were recorded for this clonotype. The chain combines TRBV2 with TRBJ2-7; 11 bases agree with TRBD2. The length of the CDR3 is 16 residues. Trimming took 0 bases from V and 5 from J; bases not matched to a gene: 6. The V gene's germline CDR1 is SNHLY and CDR2 FYNNEI. In nucleotides, the CDR3 is TGTGCCAGCAGTGAAGCCCGAACTAGCGGGAGTAACGAGCAGTACTTC. This sequence encodes CASSEARTSGSNEQYF.

CDR3 sequence: CASSEYTPVTKSDTQYF. The CDR3 nucleotides read TGTGCCAGCAGTGAATACACCCCAGTAACGAAATCAGATACGCAGTATTTT. The chain has TRBV6-1 and TRBJ2-3, with D uncertain. Looked up from germline, CDR1 is MNHNS and CDR2 is SASEGT. Trimming shortened V by 2 bases and J by 4 bases, and 19 bases separated the two germline ends. The CDR3 runs to 17 residues.

This clonotype came up many times. CDR3 protein: CSGLAGYKGPEQYF. CDR3 DNA sequence: TGCAGTGGCCTGGCAGGGTACAAAGGGCCCGAGCAGTACTTC. J is TRBJ2-7 and V is TRBV20-1; D possibly corresponds to TRBD1 (5 bases). Germline CDR1 DFQATT, CDR2 SNEGSKA (reference sequence). The CDR3 loop spans 14 amino acids. Trimming shortened V by 7 bases and J by 6 bases, and 22 bases separated the two germline ends.

In this sample, this clonotype turned up many times. This chain links TRBV11-2 with TRBJ2-7; D is ambiguous. The V end was cut by 2 bases, the J end by 5 bases, with 13 bases between. The length of the CDR3 is 14 residues. Germline assignment: CDR1 SGHAT and CDR2 FQNNGV. CDR3 DNA: TGTGCCAGCAGCTTAAGTCAGGATATCCACGAGCAGTACTTC. The encoded protein is CASSLSQDIHEQYF.

This clonotype was found many times. The rearrangement joins TRBV6-1 to TRBJ1-3; D not certain. Deletions cut 6 bases from V and 4 bases from J, with 13 bases between. Germline V gene data show CDR1 as MNHNS and CDR2 as SASEGT. The CDR3 sequence is 14 residues long. CDR3 sequence (DNA): TGTGCCAGCAGAGCCCGGGAGATGGGAAACACCATATATTTT. It yields the protein CASRAREMGNTIYF.

This clonotype was seen repeatedly, ten times or more. This chain uses TRBV7-2 with TRBJ2-3; maybe TRBD1 (6 bases). The CDR3 is 14 amino acids. Germline CDR1 is SGHTA and CDR2 is FQGNSA. Trimming pared 4 bases from V and 2 bases from J, leaving 10 bases between. This chain's CDR3 is CASSYRAITDTQYF. DNA for the CDR3: TGTGCCAGCAGCTACAGGGCGATCACAGATACGCAGTATTTT. The full variable domain, with the rest looked up from reference TRBV7-2 and TRBJ2-3, is GAGVSQSPSNKVTEKGKDVELRCDPISGHTALYWYRQSLGQGLEFLIYFQGNSAPDKSGLPSDRFSAERTGGSVSTLTIQRTQQEDSAVYLCASSYRAITDTQYFGPGTRLTVL.

This clonotype was recorded many times. V usage is TRBV5-1 and J usage is TRBJ2-1; TRBD2 aligns across 10 bases. There are 17 residues in the CDR3. Germline loops: CDR1 SGHRS, CDR2 YFSETQ. The V segment lost 2 bases and the J segment 0 bases; nucleotides outside the gene matches: 5. CDR3 sequence reads: CASSFQVAGGSYNEQFF. The CDR3 nucleotides read TGCGCCAGCAGCTTCCAGGTAGCGGGAGGCTCCTACAATGAGCAGTTCTTC.

There are a few counts of this clonotype. The chain is built from TRBV4-3 and TRBJ2-3; the match to TRBD1 covers 9 bases. The CDR3 runs 14 residues. With V trimmed by 4 bases and J by 4 bases, 3 bases remained unmatched. Germline assignment: CDR1 LGHNA and CDR2 YSLEER. Written as DNA, the CDR3 is TGCGCCAGCAGCCGGGACAGGGCGGCAGATACGCAGTATTTT. It codes for CASSRDRAADTQYF.

This clonotype was counted a few times. The chain employs TRBV19 and TRBJ2-1; 10 nucleotides agree with TRBD2. This CDR3 has 17 residues. In germline, CDR1 is LNHDA, CDR2 SQIVND (reference sequence). J lost 1 base, V lost 6 bases, and 9 bases had no gene match. The CDR3 DNA is TGTGCCAGTAGCAAGCCTCTAGCGGGAGTATCCTACAATGAGCAGTTCTTC. Protein sequence: CASSKPLAGVSYNEQFF.

This clonotype appeared a few times. The genes are TRBV5-1 and TRBJ1-3; no reliable D call. The germline gives CDR1 SGHRS, CDR2 YFSETQ. The CDR3 spans 16 residues. V lost 1 base to trimming and J lost 0 bases, with 11 bases between them. As DNA, the CDR3 is TGCGCCAGCAGCTTGATGTCCCGGTTCTCTGGAAACACCATATATTTT. Amino acids: CASSLMSRFSGNTIYF.

This clonotype came up many times. This sequence joins TRBV28 and TRBJ2-4; a weak D match, TRBD2 (6 bases). Germline lookup yields CDR1 MDHEN and CDR2 SYDVKM. The CDR3 runs 23 residues. V dropped 2 bases and J dropped 0 bases, with 32 bases sitting between them. CDR3 in amino acids: CASSLRYPRRDGRGGIAKNIQYF. In DNA, the CDR3 is TGTGCCAGCAGTTTACGATACCCCCGCAGGGACGGTCGGGGAGGTATAGCCAAAAACATTCAGTACTTC.

This clonotype has ten or more counts. The rearrangement links TRBV20-1 to TRBJ2-5; 8 bases fit TRBD2. The CDR3 extends over 14 amino acids. V was pared by 1 base and J by 4 bases, with 5 bases of the junction left unmatched. Germline V gene lookup returns CDR1 DFQATT and CDR2 SNEGSKA (reference sequence). Here the CDR3 reads CSARAQRERETQYF. The DNA of the CDR3 is TGCAGTGCTAGAGCCCAGCGGGAGCGAGAGACCCAGTACTTC.

The J gene is TRBJ2-3, the V gene TRBV11-2; 15 nucleotides match TRBD2. The CDR3 is 15 amino acids. Germline V gene lookup returns CDR1 SGHAT and CDR2 FQNNGV. Losses at the gene ends were 5 bases for V and 6 bases for J; bases not matched to a gene: 3. The DNA of the CDR3 is TGTGCCAGCAGCCGGGGGACTAGCGGGAGGGATACGCAGTATTTT. It encodes CASSRGTSGRDTQYF.

The V gene is TRBV20-1, the J gene TRBJ1-5; 8 nucleotides agree with TRBD1. Germline V gene sequence: CDR1 DFQATT, CDR2 SNEGSKA (reference sequence). This CDR3 is 16 amino acids long. The ends lost 0 bases at V and 5 bases at J; junction bases unmatched: 9. Here the CDR3 DNA reads TGCAGTGCTAGAGATTATTCGAGGACAGGGCATCAGCCCCAGCATTTT. The encoded protein is CSARDYSRTGHQPQHF.